The 30 T cell receptor beta chains below all came from one sample that was sequenced in a study of OX40 agonist ivuxolimab in advanced cancers. The method was the immunoSEQ multiplex PCR assay. This is the immuneACCESS table as TCRdb keeps it, with only in-frame sequences that have V and J called. A part of the clones is gone; compared with another copy, unresolved V genes explain less than half, and the rest is unexplained. The sample data list approximately 13,000 clones, and around 80% of these were observed just once. 15% to 20% of the sample is taken by the ten largest. The sample in question was CD4+ or CD8+ T cells sorted from blood, obtained in a trial of the OX40 agonist ivuxolimab. These receptors all stem from an adult with an advanced solid tumor such as melanoma, head and neck, liver or kidney cancer.

This chain uses TRBV7-7 with TRBJ1-2; weak D call: TRBD1 (5 bases). Trimming shortened V by 5 bases and J by 4 bases, and 11 bases separated the two germline ends. Germline loops: CDR1 SSHAT, CDR2 FNYEAQ (reference sequence). The CDR3 sequence is 13 residues long. CDR3 amino acids: CASSRGPSYGYTF. Written as DNA, the CDR3 is TGTGCCAGCAGCCGGGGACCCAGCTATGGCTACACCTTC.

This clone came up a few times. This chain connects TRBV7-8 to TRBJ2-1; 11 nucleotides line up with TRBD2. Germline-derived CDR1 and CDR2 are SGHVS and FQNEAQ. The CDR3 runs to 17 residues. The junction had 3 bases not matched to a gene; V was cut back by 0 bases and J by 2 bases. CDR3: CASSLAGTSGPYNEQFF. The CDR3 region has the DNA TGTGCCAGCAGCTTAGCCGGGACTAGCGGACCCTACAATGAGCAGTTCTTC.

The gene calls are TRBV9 and TRBJ2-3; either TRBD1 or TRBD2 may supply D (6 bases each). This CDR3 region has 17 residues. Trimming removed 0 bases at V and 3 bases at J, with 17 bases between. Germline CDR1 SGDLS, CDR2 YYNGEE. DNA of the CDR3: TGTGCCAGCAGCGTAGATACGGCAGGGGCGGGAACAGATACGCAGTATTTT. Translated, it gives CASSVDTAGAGTDTQYF.

The genes are TRBV9 and TRBJ2-1; D assignment may be TRBD1 or TRBD2 (5 bases each). V shed 4 bases and J shed 4 bases, with 21 bases lying between them. CDR1 and CDR2 from the germline V gene are SGDLS and YYNGEE. CDR3 size: 17 residues. CDR3 sequence reads: CASSYGALVTKYNEQFF. DNA of the CDR3: TGTGCCAGCAGCTATGGGGCCCTGGTGACTAAATACAATGAGCAGTTCTTC.

This rearrangement joins TRBV7-9 to TRBJ2-5; the match to TRBD1 covers 11 bases. This CDR3 comprises 14 residues. Germline values: CDR1 SEHNR, CDR2 FQNEAQ (reference sequence). J lost 4 bases, V lost 4 bases, and 2 bases had no gene match. CDR3 nucleotides: TGTGCCAGCAGCTCCGGACAGGGGGCAGAGACCCAGTACTTC. This gives the protein CASSSGQGAETQYF.

J is TRBJ2-5 and V is TRBV7-2; 8 nucleotides align to TRBD2. V lost 4 bases to trimming and J lost 5 bases; unmatched junction nucleotides: 6. Per germline, CDR1 SGHTA and CDR2 FQGNSA. CDR3 length equals 14 residues. This CDR3 is CASSSSGSGETQYF. DNA for the CDR3: TGTGCCAGCAGCTCGAGCGGGAGTGGGGAGACCCAGTACTTC.

The chain recombines TRBV29-1 with TRBJ2-3; D remains unclear. The germline V and J ends were trimmed by 3 bases and 6 bases, with 10 bases remaining between them. Germline values: CDR1 SQVTM, CDR2 ANQGSEA. The CDR3 has 12 amino acids. The CDR3 region is CSVDYGVDTQYF. The CDR3 region has the DNA TGCAGCGTTGACTATGGGGTGGATACGCAGTATTTT.

The J gene is TRBJ2-7, the V gene TRBV11-3; D remains unclear. This CDR3 spans 14 amino acids. V was shortened by 1 base and J by 4 bases, with 11 bases between the two germline ends. CDR1 and CDR2 (germline): SGHNT, YENEEA. The CDR3 sequence is CASSLGSTNYEQYF. CDR3 bases: TGTGCCAGCAGCTTAGGTAGTACTAATTACGAGCAGTACTTC. Using reference TRBV11-3 and TRBJ2-7 for the parts outside the CDR3, the full variable domain is EAGVVQSPRYKIIEKKQPVAFWCNPISGHNTLYWYLQNLGQGPELLIRYENEEAVDDSQLPKDRFSAERLKGVDSTLKIQPAELGDSAVYLCASSLGSTNYEQYFGPGTRLTVT.

The chain employs TRBV28 and TRBJ2-1; D ambiguous. Germline CDR1 and CDR2: MDHEN and SYDVKM. The length of the CDR3 is 14 residues. Trimming took off 6 bases at V and 0 bases at J, with 9 bases between the two ends. The CDR3 DNA reads TGTGCCAGCAGACCCCCTGGCTCCTACAATGAGCAGTTCTTC. Translation: CASRPPGSYNEQFF.

This sequence joins TRBV7-2 and TRBJ2-5; D unclear. V lost 2 bases and J 1 base, leaving 8 bases between the germline ends. The CDR3 is 14 amino acids. Germline CDR1 is SGHTA and CDR2 is FQGNSA. As DNA, the CDR3 is TGTGCCAGCAGCTTAATGGGATCCCAAGAGACCCAGTACTTC. Translating it yields CASSLMGSQETQYF.

The V gene is TRBV11-2, the J gene TRBJ2-3, with TRBD2 matching over 10 bases. CDR1 and CDR2 (germline): SGHAT, FQNNGV. V trimming: 5 bases; J trimming: 4 bases; junction bases outside the gene matches: 6. The CDR3 runs 15 residues. As DNA, the CDR3 is TGTGCCAGCAGCCCCGGGACTAGCGTCCCAGATACGCAGTATTTT. It specifies CASSPGTSVPDTQYF.

The gene calls are TRBV6-5 and TRBJ1-1; D is perhaps TRBD1 (5 bases). CDR1 and CDR2 from the germline V gene are MNHEY and SVGAGI. V lost 6 bases and J 1 base, leaving 15 bases between the germline ends. The CDR3 length is 15 residues. CDR3 nucleotide sequence: TGTGCCAGCAGCCCCGGTCGGGGGTGGAACACTGAAGCTTTCTTT. Its translation is CASSPGRGWNTEAFF.

This chain uses TRBV27 with TRBJ2-3, with 8 bases matching TRBD2. The CDR3 length is 21 residues. J gave up 2 bases and V 5 bases, and 24 bases lay outside the gene matches. Germline CDR1 MNHEY, CDR2 SMNVEV (reference sequence). This CDR3 is CASSQTGRLAYGVLTTDTQYF. CDR3 sequence (DNA): TGTGCCAGCAGTCAAACGGGTCGACTAGCGTACGGTGTGTTAACCACAGATACGCAGTATTTT.

The CDR3 loop reads CASSTSSGRSEQFF. Here the CDR3 DNA reads TGTGCCAGTAGTACAAGCAGCGGGAGAAGTGAGCAGTTCTTC. This chain uses TRBV19 with TRBJ2-1, with 8 bases that match TRBD2. The V gene end was trimmed by 4 bases and the J gene end by 9 bases; junction bases not matched to a gene: 8. Germline V gene lookup returns CDR1 LNHDA and CDR2 SQIVND (reference sequence). The CDR3 length is 14 residues.

This chain uses TRBV4-3 with TRBJ2-1; D call uncertain. The germline CDR1 and CDR2 sequences are LGHNA and YSLEER. V was cut by 1 base and J by 0 bases, with 10 bases left in between. CDR3 length: 16 residues. The CDR3 loop is CASSQGLLSSYNEQFF. Here the CDR3 DNA reads TGCGCCAGCAGCCAAGGACTCCTAAGCTCCTACAATGAGCAGTTCTTC.

The chain employs TRBV4-3 and TRBJ2-2; 11 bases match TRBD2. Germline V gene lookup returns CDR1 LGHNA and CDR2 YSLEER. Unmatched junction bases numbered 8, after V lost 1 base and J lost 1 base. The CDR3 covers 19 residues. The CDR3 nucleotides are TGCGCCAGCAGCCAAGGGATTACTAGCGGGAGCCTGAACACCGGGGAGCTGTTTTTT. It yields the protein CASSQGITSGSLNTGELFF.

The sample holds a few counts of this clone. The chain is built from TRBV11-2 and TRBJ2-5; D is uncertain. This CDR3 has 15 amino acids. The V gene lost 1 base and the J gene lost 1 base, with 10 bases spanning the gap. Germline V gene sequence: CDR1 SGHAT, CDR2 FQNNGV. Written as DNA, the CDR3 is TGTGCCAGCAGCTTAGCCCCGGGCAGCCAAGAGACCCAGTACTTC. Encoded protein: CASSLAPGSQETQYF.

This clone came up once. The rearrangement uses TRBV28 and TRBJ2-7, with 7 bases aligning to TRBD1. Germline loops: CDR1 MDHEN, CDR2 SYDVKM. CDR3 length: 14 amino acids. J lost 2 bases, V lost 6 bases, and 7 bases had no gene match. The CDR3 region has the DNA TGTGCCAGCAGACCGACAGGGTGGGCCTACGAGCAGTACTTC. This encodes CASRPTGWAYEQYF.

The chain carries TRBV5-1 and TRBJ2-3; the D gene is possibly TRBD1 (6 bases). The CDR3 sequence is 16 residues long. Germline V gene lookup returns CDR1 SGHRS and CDR2 YFSETQ. V shed 3 bases and J shed 4 bases, with 18 bases lying between them. The CDR3 nucleotides read TGCGCCAGCAGCTCAAATCAGGGGTTTGGAGCAGATACGCAGTATTTT. Its translation is CASSSNQGFGADTQYF.

This clone came up once. This rearrangement joins TRBV19 to TRBJ2-7; D uncertain. The CDR3 runs to 15 residues. Germline-derived CDR1 and CDR2 are LNHDA and SQIVND (reference sequence). Deletions cut 1 base from V and 0 bases from J, with 10 bases between. The CDR3: CASSIAARSSYEQYF. As DNA, the CDR3 is TGTGCCAGTAGTATAGCCGCCAGAAGCTCCTACGAGCAGTACTTC.

This sequence joins TRBV9 and TRBJ1-2; 11 nucleotides line up with TRBD1. J was trimmed by 8 bases and V by 0 bases; bases with no gene match: 9. The CDR3 covers 16 residues. Germline V CDR1 and CDR2: SGDLS, YYNGEE. Written as DNA, the CDR3 is TGTGCCAGCAGCGTAGATCCGGGACAGGGGGAAAGAGGCTACACCTTC. Translated, it gives CASSVDPGQGERGYTF.

The CDR3 region is CASSVDGGGGYEQYF. For the CDR3, the DNA is TGTGCCAGCAGCGTAGACGGCGGCGGGGGCTACGAGCAGTACTTC. The gene calls are TRBV9 and TRBJ2-7; the match to TRBD2 covers 7 bases. Germline V gene data show CDR1 as SGDLS and CDR2 as YYNGEE. This CDR3 region has 15 residues. The V gene end was trimmed by 0 bases and the J gene end by 3 bases; junction bases not matched to a gene: 6.

V and J are TRBV4-3 and TRBJ1-5; D call uncertain. Looked up from germline, CDR1 is LGHNA and CDR2 is YSLEER. This CDR3 is built from 13 residues. V was shortened by 4 bases and J by 7 bases, with 11 bases between the two germline ends. The CDR3 spells CASSRARGQPQHF. Written as DNA, the CDR3 is TGCGCCAGCAGCCGCGCCCGCGGCCAGCCCCAGCATTTT.

V and J are TRBV19 and TRBJ1-5; TRBD1 matches at 7 bases. This CDR3 contains 15 residues. Per the germline V gene, CDR1 is LNHDA and CDR2 is SQIVND (reference sequence). After removal of 9 bases from V and 0 bases from J, the junction contained 8 bases not matched to a gene. The CDR3 coding sequence is TGTGCCAGCTCGCCCCGACAGGGTAGCAATCAGCCCCAGCATTTT. This gives the protein CASSPRQGSNQPQHF.

The J gene is TRBJ2-3, the V gene TRBV5-4; 9 bases are a match to TRBD1. In germline, CDR1 is SGHNT, CDR2 YYREEE (reference sequence). V lost 4 bases to trimming and J lost 3 bases; unmatched junction nucleotides: 3. CDR3 length: 14 residues. The CDR3 DNA reads as TGTGCCAGCAGCCACAGGGGGCTGACAGATACGCAGTATTTT. Translation gives CASSHRGLTDTQYF.

The chain recombines TRBV7-9 with TRBJ2-7; D not certain. Germline loops: CDR1 SEHNR, CDR2 FQNEAQ (reference sequence). The V end was cut by 3 bases, the J end by 7 bases, with 10 bases between. This CDR3 contains 12 residues. CDR3 DNA: TGTGCCAGCAGCTTCCCAAACCGGGAGCAGTACTTC. Protein: CASSFPNREQYF.

This clone was observed a handful of times. This sequence joins TRBV5-4 and TRBJ2-5; 13 bases agree with TRBD2. CDR3 length: 15 residues. Per the germline V gene, CDR1 is SGHNT and CDR2 is YYREEE (reference sequence). The ends lost 4 bases at V and 3 bases at J; junction bases unmatched: 3. CDR3 nucleotide sequence: TGTGCCAGCAGCGGAGGGACTAGCGGGGAAGAGACCCAGTACTTC. Translating it yields CASSGGTSGEETQYF.

Sample share makes this clone medium-sized. The rearrangement uses TRBV4-3 and TRBJ2-7, with 7 nucleotides matching TRBD1. The CDR3 is 15 amino acids. The germline V gene has CDR1 LGHNA and CDR2 YSLEER. Losses at the gene ends were 4 bases for V and 1 base for J; bases not matched to a gene: 7. In DNA, the CDR3 is TGCGCCAGCAGCCCCCAGAGGACAGGATCCTACGAGCAGTACTTC. This codes for CASSPQRTGSYEQYF.

The chain recombines TRBV27 with TRBJ1-6; D is ambiguous. The V end was cut by 4 bases, the J end by 9 bases, with 13 bases between. CDR3 length: 14 residues. Germline lookup yields CDR1 MNHEY and CDR2 SMNVEV (reference sequence). Here the CDR3 DNA reads TGTGCCAGCAGTTACTTGGGAGGGAGTTCACCCCTCCACTTT. Its protein product is CASSYLGGSSPLHF.

This sequence joins TRBV11-2 and TRBJ2-2; D possibly uses TRBD1 or TRBD2 (6 bases each). This CDR3 contains 16 residues. With 3 bases removed from V and 3 bases from J, the gap between germline ends came to 14 bases. Germline V gene lookup returns CDR1 SGHAT and CDR2 FQNNGV. The DNA for the CDR3 is TGTGCCAGCAGCTTTAACAGGAGGGGGGACACCGGGGAGCTGTTTTTT. Amino acids: CASSFNRRGDTGELFF.